The 28 T cell receptor beta chains presented below share a single source sample, sequenced in a study of cytomegalovirus exposure and HLA in healthy donors. The PCR contained 60 Vbeta and 13 Jbeta primers. The protocol was immunoSEQ multiplex PCR, while the TCRdb copy is restricted to in-frame clones and leaves out a portion. This table has roughly 200,000 clones, 79% appearing once. Material: PBMCs. These receptors were collected from a young woman in good health and CMV-seropositive.

In its sample, this clone was seen a few times. This rearrangement joins TRBV7-7 to TRBJ2-3; D is possibly TRBD2 (8 bases). CDR1 is SSHAT and CDR2 is FNYEAQ in the germline V gene (reference sequence). CDR3 length: 20 amino acids. V was trimmed by 8 bases and J by 2 bases, leaving 32 bases between them. The CDR3 region is CASSPNPGQSLAGLTDTQYF. The CDR3 region has the DNA TGTGCCAGCTCCCCAAATCCGGGACAGAGCCTAGCGGGCCTCACAGATACGCAGTATTTT. The full variable domain, completed using reference TRBV7-7 and TRBJ2-3, is GAGVSQSPRYKVTKRGQDVTLRCDPISSHATLYWYQQALGQGPEFLTYFNYEAQPDKSGLPSDRFSAERPEGSISTLTIQRTEQRDSAMYRCASSPNPGQSLAGLTDTQYFGPGTRLTVL.

This chain joins TRBV29-1 and TRBJ2-1; no reliable D call. Trimming left V 5 bases short and J 0 bases short, with 8 bases between. Germline CDR1 reads SQVTM; CDR2 reads ANQGSEA. The CDR3 is made up of 13 amino acids. CDR3 in DNA: TGCAGCGTTACGTTGAGCTCCTACAATGAGCAGTTCTTC. Protein sequence: CSVTLSSYNEQFF.

V usage is TRBV6-1 and J usage is TRBJ2-1; 13 nucleotides agree with TRBD2. Trimming at V came to 5 bases and at J to 10 bases, leaving 8 bases not matched to a gene. Germline V gene lookup returns CDR1 MNHNS and CDR2 SASEGT. This CDR3 has 15 residues. The DNA of the CDR3 is TGTGCCAGCAGTTTACTAGCGGGGGGGCCTCACGAGCAGTTCTTC. Protein sequence: CASSLLAGGPHEQFF.

This clone was counted a single time. The chain combines TRBV5-4 with TRBJ2-7; possibly TRBD2 for D (5 bases). Germline V CDR1 and CDR2: SGHNT, YYREEE (reference sequence). CDR3 length: 14 amino acids. V dropped 3 bases and J dropped 2 bases, with 12 bases sitting between them. The CDR3 loop reads CASSSGIQAYEQYF. The CDR3 DNA reads TGTGCCAGCAGCTCCGGGATCCAGGCCTACGAGCAGTACTTC.

The J gene is TRBJ2-3, the V gene TRBV11-3; 11 bases agree with TRBD2. In germline, CDR1 is SGHNT, CDR2 YENEEA. J gave up 1 base and V 5 bases, and 8 bases lay outside the gene matches. The length of the CDR3 is 17 residues. CDR3 DNA sequence: TGTGCCAGCAGCCCCCCCCCACTAGCGGGGGGCACAGATACGCAGTATTTT. Translating gives CASSPPPLAGGTDTQYF.

The chain links TRBV7-9 to TRBJ2-7, with 9 bases aligning to TRBD1. Germline lookup yields CDR1 SEHNR and CDR2 FQNEAQ (reference sequence). The CDR3 totals 17 residues. V lost 5 bases and J lost 2; bases outside the gene matches: 13. CDR3 protein: CASSHIVPGQGTYEQYF. For the CDR3, the DNA is TGTGCCAGCAGCCATATCGTACCGGGACAGGGCACCTACGAGCAGTACTTC. Looking up the rest from reference TRBV7-9 and TRBJ2-7 gives the full variable domain: DTGVSQNPRHKITKRGQNVTFRCDPISEHNRLYWYRQTLGQGPEFLTYFQNEAQLEKSRLLSDRFSAERPKGSFSTLEIQRTEQGDSAMYLCASSHIVPGQGTYEQYFGPGTRLTVT.

The CDR3, as DNA: TGCGCCAGCAGCTTGGGATGGGGGGACACTGAAGCTTTCTTT. Protein sequence: CASSLGWGDTEAFF. This chain links TRBV5-1 with TRBJ1-1; weak D call: TRBD1 (5 bases). This CDR3 region has 14 residues. Looked up from germline, CDR1 is SGHRS and CDR2 is YFSETQ. Trimming removed 0 bases from V and 3 bases from J, with 9 bases in between.

This chain links TRBV19 with TRBJ2-3, with 10 positions matching TRBD2. V trimming: 6 bases; J trimming: 4 bases; junction bases outside the gene matches: 10. The germline V gene encodes CDR1 LNHDA and CDR2 SQIVND (reference sequence). This CDR3 comprises 16 residues. The CDR3 loop is CASSQIGLAEADTQYF. The CDR3 DNA reads as TGTGCCAGTAGCCAAATCGGACTAGCGGAAGCAGATACGCAGTATTTT.

The V gene is TRBV29-1, the J gene TRBJ1-5; a possible D gene is TRBD1 (6 bases). The V gene's germline CDR1 is SQVTM and CDR2 ANQGSEA. Trimming pared 6 bases from V and 4 bases from J, leaving 19 bases between. CDR3 length: 15 residues. The CDR3 reads CSVWDSVGGNQPQHF. CDR3 in DNA: TGCAGCGTGTGGGATTCGGTAGGGGGAAATCAGCCCCAGCATTTT.

This clone was seen just once. The chain has TRBV25-1 and TRBJ2-5; D is ambiguous. V lost 5 bases and J 5 bases, leaving 18 bases between the germline ends. CDR3 length equals 15 residues. Germline CDR1 and CDR2: MGHDK and SYGVNS. The CDR3 loop is CASSPAVPFRETQYF. The CDR3 region has the DNA TGTGCCAGCAGTCCTGCGGTTCCTTTCCGGGAGACCCAGTACTTC.

The chain combines TRBV6-5 with TRBJ1-3; D might be TRBD1 (6 bases). Trimming shortened V by 2 bases and J by 7 bases, and 12 bases separated the two germline ends. Germline assignment: CDR1 MNHEY and CDR2 SVGAGI. The CDR3 runs to 14 residues. The CDR3 DNA sequence: TGTGCCAGCAGTTACCCGGGACAAGGCAACACCATATATTTT. Translating gives CASSYPGQGNTIYF.

This sequence joins TRBV6-5 and TRBJ1-2, with TRBD1 matching 8 bases. Germline lookup yields CDR1 MNHEY and CDR2 SVGAGI. The V and J ends lost 6 bases and 2 bases, in that order; junction bases with no gene match: 8. This CDR3 spans 15 amino acids. In DNA, the CDR3 is TGTGCCAGCAGAGATACAGGGGGATTAAACTATGGCTACACCTTC. Translation gives CASRDTGGLNYGYTF.

The chain links TRBV27 to TRBJ2-2, with D maybe TRBD2 (6 bases). V lost 6 bases to trimming and J lost 4 bases, with 12 bases between them. Per the germline V gene, CDR1 is MNHEY and CDR2 is SMNVEV (reference sequence). The CDR3 sequence is 14 residues long. The DNA of the CDR3 is TGTGCCAGCAGCCCTGGAGGGGCCACCGGGGAGCTGTTTTTT. Encoded protein: CASSPGGATGELFF.

This chain uses TRBV7-9 with TRBJ2-6; TRBD2 matches at 10 bases. The germline V gene has CDR1 SEHNR and CDR2 FQNEAQ (reference sequence). The ends lost 5 bases at V and 0 bases at J; junction bases unmatched: 7. There are 18 residues in the CDR3. The CDR3 nucleotides are TGTGCCAGCAGCGCCAGACTAGCGGGTTACTCTGGGGCCAACGTCCTGACTTTC. Translated, it gives CASSARLAGYSGANVLTF.

This chain uses TRBV7-7 with TRBJ2-5; maybe TRBD2 (5 bases). The CDR3 length is 13 residues. Germline V gives CDR1 SSHAT, CDR2 FNYEAQ (reference sequence). Trimming stripped 4 bases from V and 3 bases from J, with 9 bases between. Here the CDR3 reads CASSSDWKETQYF. The DNA for the CDR3 is TGTGCCAGCAGCTCGGACTGGAAAGAGACCCAGTACTTC.

About this clone: Given the absence of the conserved phenylalanine or tryptophan at the CDR3 end, a read error is likely. It is unclear where the CDR3 begins or ends on the DNA, so no DNA is shown, and the CDR3 is as TCRdb lists it. CDR3 sequence: CASDVGQTLV. This chain connects TRBV7-4 to TRBJ1-4; TRBD1 is taken as the D call from the table, unchecked against the DNA. Germline loops: CDR1 SGHVT, CDR2 SQSDAQ. The CDR3 adds up to 10 amino acids, both ends counted.

The table lists this clone with a few counts. The chain recombines TRBV4-2 with TRBJ1-5, with a possible D match to TRBD1 (6 bases). The V end was cut by 0 bases, the J end by 1 base, with 13 bases between. CDR3 size: 17 residues. The germline V gene encodes CDR1 LGHNA and CDR2 YNFKEQ. CDR3 sequence (DNA): TGTGCCAGCAGCCAAGAGGGAGGGGGGGGGAGCAATCAGCCCCAGCATTTT. Protein: CASSQEGGGGSNQPQHF.

The CDR3, as DNA: TGCAGCGTTAAGGTCCTTAGGGGTCCAGATACGCAGTATTTT. Protein product: CSVKVLRGPDTQYF. The chain couples TRBV29-1 to TRBJ2-3, with a weak D call TRBD1 (5 bases). V gave up 5 bases and J gave up 4 bases, with 16 bases separating them. CDR1 SQVTM and CDR2 ANQGSEA come from the germline V gene. The CDR3 runs 14 residues.

The chain uses TRBV6-1 and TRBJ1-6, with D unclear. The CDR3 is made up of 12 amino acids. Deletions cut 7 bases from V and 11 bases from J, with 12 bases between. Germline CDR1 reads MNHNS; CDR2 reads SASEGT. The CDR3 is CASTPTGAPLHF. For the CDR3, the DNA is TGTGCCAGCACCCCTACCGGGGCACCCCTCCACTTT.

The chain carries TRBV5-1 and TRBJ1-4, with 7 bases matching TRBD1. V was clipped by 1 base and J by 5 bases; unmatched bases: 5. Per the germline V gene, CDR1 is SGHRS and CDR2 is YFSETQ. The length of the CDR3 is 15 residues. CDR3 bases: TGCGCCAGCAGCTTGTTGACAGGGCTAAATGAAAAACTGTTTTTT. This sequence encodes CASSLLTGLNEKLFF.

This clone has only one observation. The chain couples TRBV20-1 to TRBJ1-4; D gene uncertain. Per germline, CDR1 DFQATT and CDR2 SNEGSKA (reference sequence). The V end lost 6 bases, the J end lost 11 bases, and 13 bases lay between the germline ends. The CDR3 runs 11 residues. The CDR3 is CSAAPSNKLFF. The CDR3 DNA sequence: TGCAGTGCAGCCCCTTCGAATAAACTGTTTTTT.

The V and J genes are TRBV5-8 and TRBJ2-5, with no clear D. The V end lost 4 bases, the J end lost 9 bases, and 13 bases lay between the germline ends. CDR1 and CDR2 (germline): SGHTS, YDEGEE. CDR3 length equals 12 residues. CDR3 sequence (DNA): TGTGCCAGCAGCCCTCGAGCGACGGCCCAGTACTTC. This sequence encodes CASSPRATAQYF. Full variable domain (missing parts from reference TRBV5-8 and TRBJ2-5): EAGVTQSPTHLIKTRGQQATLRCSPISGHTSVYWYQQALGLGLQFLLWYDEGEERNRGNFPPRFSGRQFPNYSSELNVNALELEDSALYLCASSPRATAQYFGPGTRLLVL.

The rearrangement links TRBV4-3 to TRBJ1-5; D perhaps matches TRBD1 (5 bases). The germline CDR1 and CDR2 sequences are LGHNA and YSLEER. V lost 0 bases and J 6 bases, leaving 15 bases between the germline ends. The CDR3 has 16 amino acids. The CDR3 DNA reads as TGCGCCAGCAGCCAAGATGGGGTGGGGGGTACTCAGCCCCAGCATTTT. Its protein is CASSQDGVGGTQPQHF.

This clone was found a few times. The rearrangement links TRBV19 to TRBJ2-2; maybe TRBD1 (5 bases). V gave up 3 bases and J gave up 6 bases, with 23 bases separating them. The CDR3 sequence is 18 residues long. Per the germline V gene, CDR1 is LNHDA and CDR2 is SQIVND (reference sequence). The CDR3 region is CASSIRSDIGRRAGELFF. As DNA, the CDR3 is TGTGCCAGTAGTATCAGGTCGGACATAGGCAGAAGGGCCGGGGAGCTGTTTTTT.

This sequence joins TRBV5-5 and TRBJ1-5, with D uncertain. Germline V gene lookup returns CDR1 SGHKS and CDR2 YYEKEE (reference sequence). V gave up 0 bases and J gave up 4 bases, with 11 bases separating them. This CDR3 contains 15 residues. The CDR3 is CASSLDSTVNQPQHF. The CDR3 region has the DNA TGTGCCAGCAGCTTGGATAGTACAGTAAATCAGCCCCAGCATTTT.

The chain has TRBV5-6 and TRBJ2-3; no reliable D call. CDR1 and CDR2 (germline): SGHDT, YYEEEE. This CDR3 has 14 residues. The V and J ends lost 4 bases and 6 bases respectively, with 15 bases between them. CDR3 region: CASSPVGVRDTQYF. CDR3 sequence (DNA): TGTGCCAGCAGCCCGGTGGGCGTCAGGGATACGCAGTATTTT.

The CDR3 nucleotides are TGTGCCAGCAGTGTCGGTGGAAACACCATATATTTT. Protein sequence: CASSVGGNTIYF. This chain links TRBV6-1 with TRBJ1-3; no clear D. CDR1 is MNHNS and CDR2 is SASEGT in the germline V gene. V was pared by 4 bases and J by 3 bases, with 4 bases between. The CDR3 covers 12 residues.

V is TRBV11-3 and J is TRBJ2-4; no definite D call. This CDR3 has 15 amino acids. Trimming took 0 bases from V and 5 from J, leaving 11 bases between them. Germline values: CDR1 SGHNT, CDR2 YENEEA. The CDR3 loop is CASSLEAASENIQYF. The DNA of the CDR3 is TGTGCCAGCAGCTTAGAGGCTGCATCAGAAAACATTCAGTACTTC.